Listed here is a single T cell receptor beta chain. The data derive from a study of blood T cell repertoires in COVID-19. Here immunoSEQ multiplex PCR was the method, and the copy in TCRdb shows in-frame clones only, minus some. The sample shows some 40,000 clones, approximately 91% of them seen only once. V gave up 7 bases and J gave up 6 bases; unmatched junction bases: 5. Per the germline V gene, CDR1 is MNHNY and CDR2 is SVGAGI (reference sequence). The length of the CDR3 is 13 residues. This TCR came from a woman of 80 years or more with acute or convalescent COVID-19. The sequenced sample was peripheral blood. This sequence joins TRBV6-6 and TRBJ2-2; 7 bases fit TRBD1. For the CDR3, the DNA is TGTGCCAGCATCAACCAGGGGGCCGGGGAGCTGTTTTTT. It specifies CASINQGAGELFF.